The 19 T cell receptor beta chains reported below all come from one sample, sequenced in a study of graft-versus-host responses after intestinal transplantation. Profiling relied on immunoSEQ multiplex PCR, and the TCRdb table lists in-frame clones only, not all of them. Among under 100,000 clones, 90% to 95% were seen once, and the ten largest hold around 1.2%. Their target antigens are unknown. Sequenced here: unstimulated CD8+ T cells sorted from spleen or lymph node cells, sampled before transplant. The receptors derive from a human donor who was the organ donor for an intestinal transplant.

V is TRBV7-9 and J is TRBJ2-5; 9 bases are shared with TRBD2. Germline assignment: CDR1 SEHNR and CDR2 FQNEAQ (reference sequence). The CDR3 contains 16 residues. Trimming removed 4 bases from V and 4 bases from J; junction bases left unmatched: 10. The CDR3 DNA follows: TGTGCCAGCAGCTCCTCTAGCGGGATCGGGTCAGAGACCCAGTACTTC. Protein: CASSSSSGIGSETQYF.

The V call is TRBV7-3, the J call TRBJ2-2, with D possibly TRBD2 on 6 matching bases. CDR1 is SGHTA and CDR2 is FQGTGA in the germline V gene. This CDR3 has 17 residues. Trimming took 5 bases from V and 2 from J, leaving 18 bases between them. The CDR3 DNA follows: TGTGCCAGCAGCCTAGATTCGACGGGACTCAACACCGGGGAGCTGTTTTTT. This gives the protein CASSLDSTGLNTGELFF. Combining the CDR3 with reference TRBV7-3 and TRBJ2-2 gives the whole variable domain GAGVSQTPSNKVTEKGKYVELRCDPISGHTALYWYRQSLGQGPEFLIYFQGTGAADDSGLPNDRFFAVRPEGSVSTLKIQRTERGDSAVYLCASSLDSTGLNTGELFFGEGSRLTVL.

This chain connects TRBV11-3 to TRBJ1-2, with D perhaps TRBD1 (5 bases). CDR1 and CDR2 (germline): SGHNT, YENEEA. Trimming stripped 5 bases from V and 7 bases from J, with 14 bases between. The CDR3 loop spans 13 amino acids. CDR3 sequence reads: CASSVGGGVGYTF. For the CDR3, the DNA is TGTGCCAGCAGCGTCGGCGGAGGGGTTGGCTACACCTTC.

V usage is TRBV18 and J usage is TRBJ1-2; the match to TRBD1 covers 8 bases. Germline CDR1 KGHSH, CDR2 LQKENI. The CDR3 totals 20 residues. Trimming cost V 6 bases and J 0 bases; bases outside gene matches: 21. Here the CDR3 DNA reads TGTGCCAGCTCGCCTCTCGACCTCCGGGACAGGCGGTTGCCTAACTATGGCTACACCTTC. Its protein is CASSPLDLRDRRLPNYGYTF.

The chain uses TRBV6-6 and TRBJ1-3, with 8 bases identical to TRBD1. This CDR3 spans 15 amino acids. Germline V gene sequence: CDR1 MNHNY, CDR2 SVGAGI (reference sequence). The J segment lost 4 bases and the V segment lost 6 bases, leaving 8 bases of the junction unmatched. CDR3 region: CASSRTGLWGNTIYF. The CDR3 DNA follows: TGTGCCAGCAGCCGGACAGGGTTGTGGGGAAACACCATATATTTT.

DNA of the CDR3: TGTGCCAGCAGCAAGACAGGGTTAAACACTGAAGCTTTCTTT. It codes for CASSKTGLNTEAFF. The rearrangement links TRBV5-4 to TRBJ1-1; 7 bases fit TRBD1. J gave up 2 bases and V 4 bases, and 5 bases lay outside the gene matches. The germline gives CDR1 SGHNT, CDR2 YYREEE (reference sequence). This CDR3 contains 14 residues.

The rearrangement uses TRBV9 and TRBJ1-3; TRBD1 matches 7 bases. The CDR3 length is 11 residues. Germline V gene sequence: CDR1 SGDLS, CDR2 YYNGEE. With V trimmed by 7 bases and J by 7 bases, 2 bases remained unmatched. CDR3: CASAGGNTIYF. In nucleotides, the CDR3 is TGTGCCAGCGCAGGGGGGAACACCATATATTTT.

This clone appeared a single time. The rearrangement joins TRBV9 to TRBJ1-6; tentatively, D is TRBD1 (5 bases). The CDR3 consists of 17 residues. Trimming shortened V by 0 bases and J by 8 bases, and 18 bases separated the two germline ends. Germline V gene lookup returns CDR1 SGDLS and CDR2 YYNGEE. CDR3 in amino acids: CASSVGGTAGLDSPLHF. The DNA of the CDR3 is TGTGCCAGCAGCGTAGGAGGGACCGCGGGATTAGATTCACCCCTCCACTTT.

V usage is TRBV28 and J usage is TRBJ2-1, with 7 bases matching TRBD2. Looked up from germline, CDR1 is MDHEN and CDR2 is SYDVKM. This CDR3 is built from 13 residues. V was pared by 8 bases and J by 6 bases, with 7 bases of the junction left unmatched. CDR3 nucleotide sequence: TGTGCCAGCGGGACTATGATGGGCAATGAGCAGTTCTTC. Amino acid sequence: CASGTMMGNEQFF.

This clone was seen a few times. This rearrangement joins TRBV5-6 to TRBJ2-7, with TRBD1 as a possible D gene (6 bases). The germline V gene encodes CDR1 SGHDT and CDR2 YYEEEE. With 3 bases removed from V and 1 base from J, the gap between germline ends came to 11 bases. CDR3 length: 14 amino acids. The CDR3, as DNA: TGTGCCAGCAGCTCCCGAGGACAGTCCTACGAGCAGTACTTC. Protein: CASSSRGQSYEQYF. The full variable domain, with the rest looked up from reference TRBV5-6 and TRBJ2-7, is DAGVTQSPTHLIKTRGQQVTLRCSPKSGHDTVSWYQQALGQGPQFIFQYYEEEERQRGNFPDRFSGHQFPNYSSELNVNALLLGDSALYLCASSSRGQSYEQYFGPGTRLTVT.

The rearrangement joins TRBV5-1 to TRBJ2-7; 7 bases line up with TRBD2. V trimming: 4 bases; J trimming: 3 bases; junction bases outside the gene matches: 16. There are 17 residues in the CDR3. Germline V gives CDR1 SGHRS, CDR2 YFSETQ. This chain's CDR3 is CASSRRYAFGRNYEQYF. The CDR3 coding sequence is TGCGCCAGCAGCCGGAGGTACGCTTTCGGGAGGAACTACGAGCAGTACTTC. The whole variable domain, filled in from reference TRBV5-1 and TRBJ2-7, reads KAGVTQTPRYLIKTRGQQVTLSCSPISGHRSVSWYQQTPGQGLQFLFEYFSETQRNKGNFPGRFSGRQFSNSRSEMNVSTLELGDSALYLCASSRRYAFGRNYEQYFGPGTRLTVT.

The V gene is TRBV7-9, the J gene TRBJ2-1; a weak D match, TRBD2 (6 bases). The ends were cut back, 3 bases at V and 5 bases at J, with 8 bases in the middle. The CDR3 spans 13 residues. Germline CDR1 SEHNR, CDR2 FQNEAQ (reference sequence). The CDR3 nucleotides are TGTGCCAGCAGCTTGGCTAGCGACAATGAGCAGTTCTTC. This translates into CASSLASDNEQFF.

This sequence joins TRBV1 and TRBJ1-5; the table's D call of TRBD1 was not tested on the DNA. TRBV1 is a recognized pseudogene. The CDR3 spans 19 residues. CDR3: CTSSQDRRGPKYSNQPQHF. DNA for the CDR3: TGCACCAGCAGCCAAGATCGCAGGGGTCCGAAATATAGCAATCAGCCCCAGCATTTT.

The chain joins TRBV28 to TRBJ2-4, with D perhaps matching TRBD1 (5 bases). The germline V and J ends were trimmed by 2 bases and 0 bases, with 11 bases remaining between them. The CDR3 contains 16 residues. The germline V gene encodes CDR1 MDHEN and CDR2 SYDVKM. CDR3 region: CASSLGAYLAKNIQYF. The DNA for the CDR3 is TGTGCCAGCAGTTTAGGGGCCTATCTAGCCAAAAACATTCAGTACTTC.

The table lists this clone with a count of one. The chain carries TRBV28 and TRBJ1-5; TRBD1 matches 9 bases. Germline CDR1 and CDR2: MDHEN and SYDVKM. The ends lost 2 bases at V and 4 bases at J; junction bases unmatched: 3. The CDR3 length is 15 residues. CDR3 nucleotides: TGTGCCAGCAGTTTAAAGGGACAGGGTAATCAGCCCCAGCATTTT. Translation gives CASSLKGQGNQPQHF.

V and J are TRBV11-2 and TRBJ2-6, with D perhaps matching TRBD2 (5 bases). From germline, CDR1 is SGHAT and CDR2 FQNNGV. This CDR3 has 16 residues. V lost 1 base and J lost 9, with 16 bases in between. The CDR3 spells CASSLGPGTRGNVLTF. CDR3 sequence (DNA): TGTGCCAGCAGCTTAGGACCGGGAACCCGAGGCAACGTCCTGACTTTC.

The CDR3 DNA follows: TGTGCCAGCAGTGGGACCCGGACAGGGACTTCGAACAAAAACATTCAGTACTTC. Amino acids: CASSGTRTGTSNKNIQYF. V and J are TRBV27 and TRBJ2-4; 8 bases agree with TRBD1. The CDR3 has 18 residues. V was clipped by 5 bases and J by 3 bases; unmatched bases: 15. Germline CDR1 is MNHEY and CDR2 is SMNVEV (reference sequence).

The chain joins TRBV10-3 to TRBJ2-7; 10 bases match TRBD2. Unmatched junction bases numbered 15, after V lost 10 bases and J lost 3 bases. Germline V lookup: CDR1 ENHRY, CDR2 SYGVKD. CDR3 length: 16 residues. CDR3 region: CATRRPRTSGDYEQYF. The CDR3 bases are TGTGCCACCCGCCGACCTCGGACTAGCGGTGACTACGAGCAGTACTTC.

V gene TRBV19 combines with J gene TRBJ1-2, with a tentative D call TRBD1 (5 bases). V was pared by 7 bases and J by 4 bases, with 10 bases between. Germline V gives CDR1 LNHDA, CDR2 SQIVND (reference sequence). The CDR3 runs 12 residues. In DNA, the CDR3 is TGTGCCAGTACGGGGGGAGTCTATGGCTACACCTTC. Translated, it gives CASTGGVYGYTF.